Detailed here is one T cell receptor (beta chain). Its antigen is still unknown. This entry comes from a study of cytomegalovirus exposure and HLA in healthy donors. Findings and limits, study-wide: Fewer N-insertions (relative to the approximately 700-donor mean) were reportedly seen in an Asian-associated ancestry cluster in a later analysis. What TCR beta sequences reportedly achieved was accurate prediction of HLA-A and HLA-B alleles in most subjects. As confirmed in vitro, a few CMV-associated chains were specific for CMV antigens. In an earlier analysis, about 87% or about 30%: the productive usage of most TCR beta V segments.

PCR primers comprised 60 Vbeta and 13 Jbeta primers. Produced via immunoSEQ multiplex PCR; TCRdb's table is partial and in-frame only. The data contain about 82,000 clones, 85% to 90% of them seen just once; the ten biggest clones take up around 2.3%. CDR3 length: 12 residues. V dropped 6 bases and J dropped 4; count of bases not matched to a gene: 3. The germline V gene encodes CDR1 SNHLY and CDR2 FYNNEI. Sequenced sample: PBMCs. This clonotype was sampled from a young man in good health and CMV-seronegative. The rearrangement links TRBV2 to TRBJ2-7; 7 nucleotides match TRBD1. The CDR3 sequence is CASRTGKYEQYF. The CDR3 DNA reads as TGTGCCAGCAGGACAGGGAAATACGAGCAGTACTTC.